This T cell receptor (beta chain) is from a study of cytomegalovirus exposure and HLA in healthy donors. Assay: immunoSEQ multiplex PCR; the TCRdb copy retains only in-frame clones and omits some. The sample holds fewer than 200,000 clones, approximately 89% seen once. The CDR3 spans 16 residues. Trimming took 0 bases from V and 4 from J, leaving 13 bases between them. Germline V gene data show CDR1 as MGHRA and CDR2 as YSYEKL. The receptor comes from a man younger than 30 in good health and CMV-seropositive. The sample consisted of PBMCs. V gene TRBV4-1 combines with J gene TRBJ2-1, with D perhaps TRBD1 (6 bases). CDR3 coding DNA: TGCGCCAGCAGCCAAGATAGGGGGAACTGGTACAATGAGCAGTTCTTC. Residues: CASSQDRGNWYNEQFF.